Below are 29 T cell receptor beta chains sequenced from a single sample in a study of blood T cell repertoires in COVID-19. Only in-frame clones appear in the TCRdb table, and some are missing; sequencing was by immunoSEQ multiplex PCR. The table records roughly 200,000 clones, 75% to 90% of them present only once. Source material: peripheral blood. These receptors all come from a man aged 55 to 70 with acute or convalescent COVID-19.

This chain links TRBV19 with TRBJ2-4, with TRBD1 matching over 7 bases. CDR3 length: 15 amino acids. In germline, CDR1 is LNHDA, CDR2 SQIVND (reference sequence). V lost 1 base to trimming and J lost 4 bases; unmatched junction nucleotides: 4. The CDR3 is CASSIVGTDKNIQYF. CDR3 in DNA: TGTGCCAGTAGTATAGTGGGGACAGATAAAAACATTCAGTACTTC. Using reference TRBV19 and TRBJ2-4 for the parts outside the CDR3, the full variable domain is DGGITQSPKYLFRKEGQNVTLSCEQNLNHDAMYWYRQDPGQGLRLIYYSQIVNDFQKGDIAEGYSVSREKKESFPLTVTSAQKNPTAFYLCASSIVGTDKNIQYFGAGTRLSVL.

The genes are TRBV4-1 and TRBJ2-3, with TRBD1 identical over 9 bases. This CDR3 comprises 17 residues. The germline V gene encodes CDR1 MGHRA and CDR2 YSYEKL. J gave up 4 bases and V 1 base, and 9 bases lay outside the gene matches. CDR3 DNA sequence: TGCGCCAGCAGCCAAGCCATAATTGGGACAGGGCCAGATACGCAGTATTTT. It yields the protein CASSQAIIGTGPDTQYF.

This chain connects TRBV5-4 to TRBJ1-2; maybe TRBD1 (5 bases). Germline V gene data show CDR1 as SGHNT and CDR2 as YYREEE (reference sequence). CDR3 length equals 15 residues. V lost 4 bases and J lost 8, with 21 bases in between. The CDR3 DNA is TGTGCCAGCAGCGGGGAGGGGCGGCCAATCGGGGGCTACACCTTC. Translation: CASSGEGRPIGGYTF.

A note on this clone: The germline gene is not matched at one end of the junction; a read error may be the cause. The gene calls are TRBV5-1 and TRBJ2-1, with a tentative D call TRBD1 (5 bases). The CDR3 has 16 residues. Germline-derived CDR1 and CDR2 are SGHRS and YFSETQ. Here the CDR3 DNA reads TGCGCCAGCAGTTTGGTAGGGGAACCCGCCTACAATGAGCAGTTCTTC. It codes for CASSLVGEPAYNEQFF.

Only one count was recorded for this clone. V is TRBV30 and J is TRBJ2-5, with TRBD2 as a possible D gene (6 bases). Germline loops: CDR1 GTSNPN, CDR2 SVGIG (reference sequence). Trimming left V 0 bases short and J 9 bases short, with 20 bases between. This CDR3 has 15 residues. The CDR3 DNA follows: TGTGCCTGGAGTGTACGGGGGTCGGTTTCGGCGGCCCAGTACTTC. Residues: CAWSVRGSVSAAQYF. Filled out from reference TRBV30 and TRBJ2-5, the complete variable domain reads SQTIHQWPATLVQPVGSPLSLECTVEGTSNPNLYWYRQAAGRGLQLLFYSVGIGQISSEVPQNLSASRPQDRQFILSSKKLLLSDSGFYLCAWSVRGSVSAAQYFGPGTRLLVL.

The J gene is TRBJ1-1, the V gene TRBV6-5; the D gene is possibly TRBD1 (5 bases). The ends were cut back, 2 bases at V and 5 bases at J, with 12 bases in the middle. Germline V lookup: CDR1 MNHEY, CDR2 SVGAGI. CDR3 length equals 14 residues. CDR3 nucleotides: TGTGCCAGCAGTTACGCCCAGGGATATACTGAAGCTTTCTTT. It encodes CASSYAQGYTEAFF.

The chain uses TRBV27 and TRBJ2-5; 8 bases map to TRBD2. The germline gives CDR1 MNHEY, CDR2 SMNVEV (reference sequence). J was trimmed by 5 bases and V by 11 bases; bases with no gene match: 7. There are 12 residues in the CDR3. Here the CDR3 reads CARGRGGETQYF. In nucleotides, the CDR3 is TGTGCCCGCGGACGGGGGGGGGAGACCCAGTACTTC.

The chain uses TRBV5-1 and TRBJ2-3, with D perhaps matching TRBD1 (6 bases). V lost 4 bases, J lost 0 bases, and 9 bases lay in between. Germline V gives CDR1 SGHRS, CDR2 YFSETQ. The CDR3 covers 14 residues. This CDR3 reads CASSRTVSTDTQYF. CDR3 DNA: TGCGCCAGCAGCCGGACAGTGAGCACAGATACGCAGTATTTT.

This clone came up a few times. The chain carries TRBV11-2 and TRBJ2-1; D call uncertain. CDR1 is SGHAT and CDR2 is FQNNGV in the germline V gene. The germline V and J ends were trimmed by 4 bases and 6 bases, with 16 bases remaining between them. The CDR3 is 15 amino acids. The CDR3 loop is CASSSDLRRGNEQFF. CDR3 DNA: TGTGCCAGCAGCTCCGATCTAAGACGAGGCAATGAGCAGTTCTTC.

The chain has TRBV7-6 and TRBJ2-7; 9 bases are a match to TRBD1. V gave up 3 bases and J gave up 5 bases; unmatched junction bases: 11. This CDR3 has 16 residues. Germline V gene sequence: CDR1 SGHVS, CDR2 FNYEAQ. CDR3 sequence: CASSLDSGQGGHEQYF. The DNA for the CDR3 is TGTGCCAGCAGCTTGGATTCGGGACAGGGAGGACACGAGCAGTACTTC. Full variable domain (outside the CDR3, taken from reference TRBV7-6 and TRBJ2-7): GAGVSQSPRYKVTKRGQDVALRCDPISGHVSLYWYRQALGQGPEFLTYFNYEAQQDKSGLPNDRFSAERPEGSISTLTIQRTEQRDSAMYRCASSLDSGQGGHEQYFGPGTRLTVT.

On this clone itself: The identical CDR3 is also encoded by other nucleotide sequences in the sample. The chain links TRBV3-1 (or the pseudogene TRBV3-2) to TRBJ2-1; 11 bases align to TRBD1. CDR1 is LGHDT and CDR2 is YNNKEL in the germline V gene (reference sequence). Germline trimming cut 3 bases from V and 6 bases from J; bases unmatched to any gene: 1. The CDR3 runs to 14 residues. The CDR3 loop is CASSQGTGGNEQFF. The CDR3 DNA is TGTGCCAGCAGCCAGGGGACAGGGGGCAATGAGCAGTTCTTC.

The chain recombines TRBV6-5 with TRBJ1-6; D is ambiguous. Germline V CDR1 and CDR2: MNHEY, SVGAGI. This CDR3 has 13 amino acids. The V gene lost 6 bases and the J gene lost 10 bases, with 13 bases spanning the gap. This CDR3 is CASRPHSGSPLHF. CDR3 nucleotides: TGTGCCAGCAGGCCACATTCGGGGTCACCCCTCCACTTT.

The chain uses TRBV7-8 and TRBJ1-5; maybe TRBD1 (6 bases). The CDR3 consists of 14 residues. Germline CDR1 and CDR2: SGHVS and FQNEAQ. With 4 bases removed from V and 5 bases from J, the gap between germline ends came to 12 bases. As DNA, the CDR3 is TGTGCCAGCAGCTGGACAGAAGACTATCAGCCCCAGCATTTT. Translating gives CASSWTEDYQPQHF.

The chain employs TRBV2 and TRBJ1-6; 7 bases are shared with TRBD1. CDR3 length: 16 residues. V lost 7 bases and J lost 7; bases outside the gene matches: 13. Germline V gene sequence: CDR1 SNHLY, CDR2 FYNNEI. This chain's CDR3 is CASTKAPGGSNSPLHF. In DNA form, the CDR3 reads TGTGCCAGCACCAAAGCCCCAGGGGGAAGCAATTCACCCCTCCACTTT.

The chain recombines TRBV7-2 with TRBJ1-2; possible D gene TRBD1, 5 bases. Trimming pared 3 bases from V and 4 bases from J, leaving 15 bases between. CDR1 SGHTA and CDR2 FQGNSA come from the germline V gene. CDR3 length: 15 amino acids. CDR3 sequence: CASSLRDSSPYGYTF. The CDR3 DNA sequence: TGTGCCAGCAGCTTGCGGGACTCCTCACCCTATGGCTACACCTTC.

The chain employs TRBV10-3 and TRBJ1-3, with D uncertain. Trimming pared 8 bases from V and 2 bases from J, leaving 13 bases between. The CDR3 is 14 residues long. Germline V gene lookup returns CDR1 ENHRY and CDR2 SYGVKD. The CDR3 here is CAIREWQTGNTIYF. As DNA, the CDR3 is TGTGCCATCCGAGAGTGGCAGACTGGAAACACCATATATTTT.

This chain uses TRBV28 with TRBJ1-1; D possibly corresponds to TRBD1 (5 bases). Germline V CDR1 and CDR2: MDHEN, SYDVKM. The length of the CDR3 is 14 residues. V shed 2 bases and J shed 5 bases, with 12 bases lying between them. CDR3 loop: CASSLRRGVTEAFF. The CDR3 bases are TGTGCCAGCAGTTTACGGAGGGGAGTGACTGAAGCTTTCTTT.

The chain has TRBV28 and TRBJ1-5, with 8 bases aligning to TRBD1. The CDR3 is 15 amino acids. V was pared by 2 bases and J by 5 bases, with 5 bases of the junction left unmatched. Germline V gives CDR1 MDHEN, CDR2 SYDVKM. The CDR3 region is CASSLRTGFYQPQHF. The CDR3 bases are TGTGCCAGCAGTTTACGGACAGGGTTTTATCAGCCCCAGCATTTT.

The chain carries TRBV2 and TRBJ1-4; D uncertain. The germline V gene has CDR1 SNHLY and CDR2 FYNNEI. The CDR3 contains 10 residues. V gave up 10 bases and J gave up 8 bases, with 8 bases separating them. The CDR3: CATSREKLFF. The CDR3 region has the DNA TGTGCCACCTCCCGGGAAAAACTGTTTTTT.

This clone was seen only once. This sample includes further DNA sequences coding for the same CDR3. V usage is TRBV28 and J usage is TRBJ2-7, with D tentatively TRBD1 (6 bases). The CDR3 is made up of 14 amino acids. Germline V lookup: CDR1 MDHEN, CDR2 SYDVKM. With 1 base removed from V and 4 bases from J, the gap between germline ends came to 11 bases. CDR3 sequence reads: CASSLSRGVYEQYF. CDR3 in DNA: TGTGCCAGCAGTTTATCCAGGGGCGTATACGAGCAGTACTTC.

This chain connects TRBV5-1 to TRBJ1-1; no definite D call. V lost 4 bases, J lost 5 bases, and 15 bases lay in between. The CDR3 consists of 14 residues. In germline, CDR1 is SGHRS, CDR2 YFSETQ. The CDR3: CASSTQAPQTEAFF. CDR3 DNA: TGCGCCAGCAGCACCCAGGCGCCTCAGACTGAAGCTTTCTTT.

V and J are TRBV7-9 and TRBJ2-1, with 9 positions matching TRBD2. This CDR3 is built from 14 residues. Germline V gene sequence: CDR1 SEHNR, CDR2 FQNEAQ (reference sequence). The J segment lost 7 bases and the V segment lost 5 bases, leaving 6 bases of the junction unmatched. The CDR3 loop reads CASSRSGGWNEQFF. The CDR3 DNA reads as TGTGCCAGCAGCCGTAGCGGGGGATGGAATGAGCAGTTCTTC.

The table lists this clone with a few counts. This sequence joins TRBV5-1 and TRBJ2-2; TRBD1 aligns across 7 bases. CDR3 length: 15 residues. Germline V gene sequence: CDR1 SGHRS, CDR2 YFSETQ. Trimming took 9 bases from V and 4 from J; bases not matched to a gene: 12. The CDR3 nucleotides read TGCGCCACCCAACGAGGGGGCGCCGGCACCGGGGAGCTGTTTTTT. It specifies CATQRGGAGTGELFF.

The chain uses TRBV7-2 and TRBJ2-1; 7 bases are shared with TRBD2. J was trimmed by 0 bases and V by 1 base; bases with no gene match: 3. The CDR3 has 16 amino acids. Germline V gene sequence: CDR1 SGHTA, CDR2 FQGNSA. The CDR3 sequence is CASSLESGGSYNEQFF. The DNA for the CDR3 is TGTGCCAGCAGCTTAGAATCGGGGGGCTCCTACAATGAGCAGTTCTTC.

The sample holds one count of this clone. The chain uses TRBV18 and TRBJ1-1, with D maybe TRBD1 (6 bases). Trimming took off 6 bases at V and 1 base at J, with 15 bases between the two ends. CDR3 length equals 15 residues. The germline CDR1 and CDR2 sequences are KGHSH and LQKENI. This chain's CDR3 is CASSRGGLRNTEAFF. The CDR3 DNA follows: TGTGCCAGCTCCCGAGGGGGATTAAGGAACACTGAAGCTTTCTTT. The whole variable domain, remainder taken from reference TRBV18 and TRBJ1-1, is NAGVMQNPRHLVRRRGQEARLRCSPMKGHSHVYWYRQLPEEGLKFMVYLQKENIIDESGMPKERFSAEFPKEGPSILRIQQVVRGDSAAYFCASSRGGLRNTEAFFGQGTRLTVV.

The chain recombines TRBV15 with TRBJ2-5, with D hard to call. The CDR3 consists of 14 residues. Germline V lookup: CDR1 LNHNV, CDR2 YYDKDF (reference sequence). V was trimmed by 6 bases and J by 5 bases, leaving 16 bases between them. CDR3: CATRFRGSGETQYF. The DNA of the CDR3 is TGTGCCACCAGATTCCGAGGCTCCGGGGAGACCCAGTACTTC.

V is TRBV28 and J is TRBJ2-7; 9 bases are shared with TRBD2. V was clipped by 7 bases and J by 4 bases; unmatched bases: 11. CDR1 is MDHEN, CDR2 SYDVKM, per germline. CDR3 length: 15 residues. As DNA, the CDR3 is TGTGCCAGCAAAAATCCGACTAGCGGAAGGTACGAGCAGTACTTC. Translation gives CASKNPTSGRYEQYF.

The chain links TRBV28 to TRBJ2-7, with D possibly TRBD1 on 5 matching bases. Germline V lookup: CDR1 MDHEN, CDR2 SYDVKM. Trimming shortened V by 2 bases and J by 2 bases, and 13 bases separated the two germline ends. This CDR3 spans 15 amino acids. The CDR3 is CASSLTGMGTYEQYF. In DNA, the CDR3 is TGTGCCAGCAGTTTAACAGGTATGGGTACCTACGAGCAGTACTTC. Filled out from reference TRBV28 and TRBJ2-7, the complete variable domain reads DVKVTQSSRYLVKRTGEKVFLECVQDMDHENMFWYRQDPGLGLRLIYFSYDVKMKEKGDIPEGYSVSREKKERFSLILESASTNQTSMYLCASSLTGMGTYEQYFGPGTRLTVT.

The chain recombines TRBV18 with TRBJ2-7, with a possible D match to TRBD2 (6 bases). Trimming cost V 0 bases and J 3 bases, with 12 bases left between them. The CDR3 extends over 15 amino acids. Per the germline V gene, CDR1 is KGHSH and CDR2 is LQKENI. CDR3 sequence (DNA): TGTGCCAGCTCACCACCGGGGGGAACCGGCTACGAGCAGTACTTC. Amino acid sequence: CASSPPGGTGYEQYF. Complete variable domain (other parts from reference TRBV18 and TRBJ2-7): NAGVMQNPRHLVRRRGQEARLRCSPMKGHSHVYWYRQLPEEGLKFMVYLQKENIIDESGMPKERFSAEFPKEGPSILRIQQVVRGDSAAYFCASSPPGGTGYEQYFGPGTRLTVT.